This TCR beta chain was identified during a study of blood T cell repertoires in COVID-19. Background on the study: Some COVID-19 samples were acute and others convalescent; all came from the United States, Italy and Spain. Nucleic acid was either cDNA or gDNA, and it came from T cells, B-cell-depleted T cells, or PBMCs.

This clone was counted a few times. Original data processing: Estimates of nucleated cell counts were drawn from the amplification of reference gene primers. Sequencing used immunoSEQ multiplex PCR; TCRdb keeps in-frame clones, though not all of them. D and trimming come from the DNA, and the V and J calls and clone size come from that table. The data hold more than 80,000 clones, with 86% observed a single time. This receptor was taken from a man older than 75 with acute or convalescent COVID-19. The sample taken for sequencing was peripheral blood.

The CDR3: CASSPTGEVGRTEAFF. The CDR3 nucleotides read TGTGCCAGCAGCCCTACAGGGGAAGTCGGTAGGACTGAAGCTTTCTTT. The chain joins TRBV6-2 or TRBV6-3 to TRBJ1-1; 7 bases align to TRBD1. The CDR3 totals 16 residues. With V trimmed by 6 bases and J by 5 bases, 15 bases remained unmatched. In germline, CDR1 is MNHEY, CDR2 SVGEGT.